Listed here are 22 T cell receptor beta chains from one sample, sequenced in a study of T cell responses to AZD1222 COVID-19 vaccine. The data were produced by immunoSEQ multiplex PCR, yet TCRdb's version contains in-frame clones alone and is incomplete. The sample records over 85,000 clones, around 90% being singletons. Sequencing used peripheral blood, obtained on day 0 of AZD1222 vaccination. The source of these receptors is an adult in good health.

This chain joins TRBV9 and TRBJ2-5; 10 nucleotides match TRBD2. The CDR3 sequence is 16 residues long. The junction had 7 bases not matched to a gene; V was cut back by 1 base and J by 4 bases. The V gene's germline CDR1 is SGDLS and CDR2 YYNGEE. CDR3 residues: CASSVTPSGSRETQYF. The CDR3 nucleotides read TGTGCCAGCAGCGTAACCCCTAGCGGGAGTCGAGAGACCCAGTACTTC.

The chain is built from TRBV27 and TRBJ1-3; tentatively, D is TRBD1 (6 bases). The CDR3 covers 14 residues. Trimming left V 6 bases short and J 4 bases short, with 13 bases between. Germline CDR1 reads MNHEY; CDR2 reads SMNVEV (reference sequence). The CDR3 is CASSLGGAGNTIYF. In DNA, the CDR3 is TGTGCCAGCAGCCTGGGGGGCGCGGGAAACACCATATATTTT.

The chain links TRBV11-2 to TRBJ1-4; TRBD1 aligns across 7 bases. This CDR3 is 16 amino acids long. V lost 2 bases and J lost 5; bases outside the gene matches: 8. Germline CDR1 reads SGHAT; CDR2 reads FQNNGV. The chain's CDR3 is CASSLTRTGLNEKLFF. Written as DNA, the CDR3 is TGTGCCAGCAGCTTAACTCGGACAGGATTGAATGAAAAACTGTTTTTT.

The chain has TRBV6-4 and TRBJ1-1; D uncertain. CDR1 MRHNA and CDR2 SNTAGT come from the germline V gene. The V and J ends lost 8 bases and 1 base respectively, with 11 bases between them. There are 13 residues in the CDR3. CDR3 loop: CASSDRGNTEAFF. In DNA form, the CDR3 reads TGTGCCAGCTCGGATCGGGGGAACACTGAAGCTTTCTTT.

V and J are TRBV5-4 and TRBJ2-7; 13 bases are shared with TRBD2. The germline V gene encodes CDR1 SGHNT and CDR2 YYREEE (reference sequence). V trimming: 4 bases; J trimming: 5 bases; junction bases outside the gene matches: 6. The CDR3 sequence is 15 residues long. CDR3 loop: CASSQGLAGRNEQYF. The CDR3 nucleotides are TGTGCCAGCAGCCAGGGACTAGCGGGGAGGAACGAGCAGTACTTC.

This chain connects TRBV29-1 to TRBJ2-1; perhaps TRBD1 as D (5 bases). Germline V gene lookup returns CDR1 SQVTM and CDR2 ANQGSEA. With 3 bases removed from V and 1 base from J, the gap between germline ends came to 16 bases. The CDR3 consists of 16 residues. CDR3 nucleotide sequence: TGCAGCGTTGAGGTCGGTGGGGCGACGTCCTACAATGAGCAGTTCTTC. Its protein product is CSVEVGGATSYNEQFF.

The CDR3 protein is CASSYGTNEQFF. The CDR3 DNA reads TGTGCCAGCAGCTATGGGACGAATGAGCAGTTCTTC. V is TRBV27 and J is TRBJ2-1; D tentatively reads TRBD1 or TRBD2 (5 bases each). This CDR3 is 12 amino acids long. V lost 6 bases and J 7 bases, leaving 10 bases between the germline ends. From germline, CDR1 is MNHEY and CDR2 SMNVEV (reference sequence).

Written as DNA, the CDR3 is TGTGCCAGCTCACCGACAGATGGGGGCTACACCTTC. It codes for CASSPTDGGYTF. The V gene is TRBV18, the J gene TRBJ1-2; a weak D match, TRBD1 (5 bases). Germline values: CDR1 KGHSH, CDR2 LQKENI. CDR3 length: 12 amino acids. Trimming cost V 3 bases and J 8 bases, with 10 bases left between them.

The chain couples TRBV30 to TRBJ1-5; the D is unclear. V lost 0 bases and J lost 2, with 5 bases in between. The CDR3 length is 13 residues. The germline V gene encodes CDR1 GTSNPN and CDR2 SVGIG (reference sequence). The CDR3 DNA follows: TGTGCCTGGAGTGTAAGTGGCAATCAGCCCCAGCATTTT. Amino acid sequence: CAWSVSGNQPQHF.

This clone was counted once. CDR3 sequence (DNA): TGTGCCAGCAGCCCGGTACCAGGCGGGGGGACCTACACAGATACGCAGTATTTT. This translates into CASSPVPGGGTYTDTQYF. The chain is built from TRBV14 and TRBJ2-3, with 8 bases that match TRBD2. Looked up from germline, CDR1 is SGHDN and CDR2 is FVKESK. The ends lost 4 bases at V and 2 bases at J; junction bases unmatched: 14. The CDR3 loop spans 18 amino acids. Supplemented by reference TRBV14 and TRBJ2-3, the full variable domain reads EAGVTQFPSHSVIEKGQTVTLRCDPISGHDNLYWYRRVMGKEIKFLLHFVKESKQDESGMPNNRFLAERTGGTYSTLKVQPAELEDSGVYFCASSPVPGGGTYTDTQYFGPGTRLTVL.

This clone is a singleton in its sample. The rearrangement links TRBV15 to TRBJ1-4, with D unclear. Trimming left V 0 bases short and J 5 bases short, with 13 bases between. The CDR3 runs to 16 residues. Germline V gene lookup returns CDR1 LNHNV and CDR2 YYDKDF (reference sequence). CDR3 amino acids: CATSREPIRINEKLFF. CDR3 in DNA: TGTGCCACCAGCAGAGAGCCAATTAGAATAAATGAAAAACTGTTTTTT.

In its sample, this clone was seen once. The J gene is TRBJ1-3, the V gene TRBV6-5; TRBD1 might be the D (5 bases). Germline CDR1 and CDR2: MNHEY and SVGAGI. This CDR3 is built from 16 residues. The V gene lost 2 bases and the J gene lost 0 bases, with 11 bases spanning the gap. CDR3 residues: CASSYIPGSSGNTIYF. In DNA, the CDR3 is TGTGCCAGCAGTTACATTCCAGGGAGCTCTGGAAACACCATATATTTT.

This rearrangement joins TRBV6-2 or TRBV6-3 to TRBJ1-2; tentative D call: TRBD1 (6 bases). From germline, CDR1 is MNHEY and CDR2 SVGEGT. V was shortened by 0 bases and J by 4 bases, with 15 bases between the two germline ends. The CDR3 length is 16 residues. CDR3 nucleotide sequence: TGTGCCAGCAGTTACTCGGGTCAGGGGCACATCTATGGCTACACCTTC. Residues: CASSYSGQGHIYGYTF.

The genes are TRBV11-3 and TRBJ2-7; D remains unclear. CDR3 size: 13 residues. Germline V gene data show CDR1 as SGHNT and CDR2 as YENEEA. V dropped 5 bases and J dropped 4 bases, with 12 bases sitting between them. The CDR3 sequence is CASSPRTGYEQYF. The CDR3 DNA reads as TGTGCCAGCAGCCCTCGGACGGGTTACGAGCAGTACTTC.

V usage is TRBV11-2 and J usage is TRBJ2-7; D possibly corresponds to TRBD2 (5 bases). V lost 3 bases, J lost 1 base, and 7 bases lay in between. CDR3 length: 13 residues. The germline V gene encodes CDR1 SGHAT and CDR2 FQNNGV. CDR3 protein: CASSFRGSYEQYF. CDR3 bases: TGTGCCAGCAGCTTCCGGGGATCCTACGAGCAGTACTTC.

The CDR3: CASSKGGSDTIYF. The CDR3 DNA reads as TGTGCCAGCAGTAAAGGGGGGTCGGACACCATATATTTT. This chain joins TRBV28 and TRBJ1-3; TRBD1 might be the D (6 bases). CDR3 length: 13 amino acids. V lost 5 bases to trimming and J lost 8 bases, with 13 bases between them. Germline V CDR1 and CDR2: MDHEN, SYDVKM.

J is TRBJ1-2 and V is TRBV4-1; D is uncertain. V was shortened by 1 base and J by 4 bases, with 4 bases between the two germline ends. The CDR3 spans 12 residues. CDR1 is MGHRA, CDR2 YSYEKL, per germline. The CDR3 protein is CASSQGRYGYTF. As DNA, the CDR3 is TGCGCCAGCAGCCAAGGTCGCTATGGCTACACCTTC.

The V gene is TRBV5-8, the J gene TRBJ2-5; 7 bases map to TRBD1. CDR3 length: 14 residues. V lost 5 bases to trimming and J lost 1 base; unmatched junction nucleotides: 5. Germline lookup yields CDR1 SGHTS and CDR2 YDEGEE. The CDR3 loop is CASRVGTAQETQYF. In DNA form, the CDR3 reads TGTGCCAGCAGAGTGGGGACAGCCCAAGAGACCCAGTACTTC.

The gene calls are TRBV5-1 and TRBJ1-2; a weak D match, TRBD1 (5 bases). V shed 0 bases and J shed 8 bases, with 17 bases lying between them. The CDR3 is 15 residues long. Per germline, CDR1 SGHRS and CDR2 YFSETQ. The CDR3 coding sequence is TGCGCCAGCAGCTTGGGCGACAGCTTGAGCTTCGGCTACACCTTC. As protein: CASSLGDSLSFGYTF.

This clone came up a few times. The rearrangement links TRBV4-1 to TRBJ1-5; D gene ambiguous. The CDR3 totals 15 residues. The germline V and J ends were trimmed by 0 bases and 4 bases, with 10 bases remaining between them. Germline V gene lookup returns CDR1 MGHRA and CDR2 YSYEKL. This chain's CDR3 is CASSQDSFGNQPQHF. The CDR3 DNA reads TGCGCCAGCAGCCAAGATTCCTTTGGAAATCAGCCCCAGCATTTT.

V usage is TRBV5-4 and J usage is TRBJ2-5; D is perhaps TRBD1 (5 bases). V lost 1 base and J lost 2, with 15 bases in between. CDR3 size: 16 residues. Germline V gene data show CDR1 as SGHNT and CDR2 as YYREEE (reference sequence). CDR3 sequence reads: CASSLLLGRDQETQYF. DNA of the CDR3: TGTGCCAGCAGCTTGTTGCTCGGCAGGGATCAAGAGACCCAGTACTTC.

This chain links TRBV5-1 with TRBJ1-3; D ambiguous. The CDR3 runs 16 residues. Trimming removed 0 bases from V and 0 bases from J, with 10 bases in between. Germline V gene sequence: CDR1 SGHRS, CDR2 YFSETQ. CDR3 loop: CASSLAGPDSGNTIYF. The CDR3 DNA sequence: TGCGCCAGCAGCTTGGCAGGCCCGGACTCTGGAAACACCATATATTTT.